This TCR beta chain was profiled in a study of regulatory T cells in long-lasting Graves disease. Across the study: Graves' patients diagnosed newly had used antithyroid drugs under 3 months. General study points: TCR diversity in persistent Graves' patients was below that of newly diagnosed ones. New patients shared 970 or so public clonotypes, and persistent patients shared more, with about 2,700.

Time point here: newly diagnosed GD, antithyroid drugs for less than 3 months. Following extraction of RNA from PBMCs, that RNA was used to make the TCR library. Diagnosing Graves' disease relied on the American Thyroid Association guidelines. For TCR beta, libraries came from iRepertoire HTBI primers and Arm-PCR of CDR3 regions. Using its own MiXCR run on the multiplex PCR reads, TCRdb lists one record per CDR3 protein. The sample has about 220,000 distinct CDR3 sequences; 15% to 20% are singletons. As to this clonotype: Its specificity is unknown.

This specimen was peripheral blood mononuclear cells (PBMCs), taken at new diagnosis, from a patient treated with antithyroid drugs. This clonotype originated in a female donor with Graves disease.

DNA of the CDR3: TGTGCCAGCAATGAAGGGCTAGCGGGAGGTATCGGTACGCAGTATTTT. Amino acid sequence: CASNEGLAGGIGTQYF. V usage is TRBV27 and J usage is TRBJ2-3, with TRBD2 matching over 11 bases. Trimming at V came to 7 bases and at J to 8 bases, leaving 14 bases not matched to a gene. CDR3 size: 16 residues. Germline CDR1 reads MNHEY; CDR2 reads SMNVEV (reference sequence).